The 18 T cell receptor beta chains given below trace back to one sample, sequenced in a study of shared clonotypes between healthy human individuals. Libraries were prepared by immunoSEQ multiplex PCR; TCRdb keeps only in-frame clonotypes and omits some of them. The repertoire has roughly 600,000 clones, more than 95% of them found once; the top ten carry 0.3% to 0.35%. Naive CD8 cells, CD45RO-negative and positively selected for CCR7, excluded terminally differentiated effector memory CD45RA+ cells. The source material was naive CD8+ T cells sorted from blood. The source of these receptors is a man between 25 and 39 years old in good health.

V is TRBV28 and J is TRBJ2-7, with TRBD2 matching 7 bases. Germline values: CDR1 MDHEN, CDR2 SYDVKM. This CDR3 contains 15 residues. Trimming at V came to 7 bases and at J to 5 bases, leaving 14 bases not matched to a gene. This CDR3 is CASTPWSGKFHEQYF. The CDR3 DNA is TGTGCCAGCACCCCCTGGAGCGGGAAATTCCACGAGCAGTACTTC.

The chain recombines TRBV28 with TRBJ2-5, with 15 bases identical to TRBD2. The V gene end was trimmed by 8 bases and the J gene end by 4 bases; junction bases not matched to a gene: 8. This CDR3 contains 16 residues. Germline V lookup: CDR1 MDHEN, CDR2 SYDVKM. This CDR3 reads CASARGTSGRLETQYF. DNA of the CDR3: TGTGCCAGCGCACGGGGGACTAGCGGGAGGCTAGAGACCCAGTACTTC.

The chain is built from TRBV7-9 and TRBJ1-4; D not certain. Germline V gene data show CDR1 as SEHNR and CDR2 as FQNEAQ (reference sequence). Trimming took off 3 bases at V and 8 bases at J, with 10 bases between the two ends. The CDR3 runs to 13 residues. The CDR3 protein is CASSLDTREKLFF. CDR3 nucleotides: TGTGCCAGCAGCTTGGATACGAGGGAAAAACTGTTTTTT.

The gene calls are TRBV28 and TRBJ2-3, with 9 bases matching TRBD2. CDR3 length: 17 residues. The germline V gene encodes CDR1 MDHEN and CDR2 SYDVKM. V shed 6 bases and J 5 bases; nucleotides not matched to a gene: 15. CDR3 DNA sequence: TGTGCCAGCAGCATCCTTTCTAGCGGGATATATGGAGATACGCAGTATTTT. This encodes CASSILSSGIYGDTQYF.

The chain links TRBV30 to TRBJ1-5; a possible D gene is TRBD1 (6 bases). CDR1 is GTSNPN, CDR2 SVGIG, per germline (reference sequence). The CDR3 is made up of 14 amino acids. V was trimmed by 3 bases and J by 4 bases, leaving 13 bases between them. Written as DNA, the CDR3 is TGTGCCTGGAGCACAGGGTTAGGGAATCAGCCCCAGCATTTT. Its translation is CAWSTGLGNQPQHF. Supplemented by reference TRBV30 and TRBJ1-5, the full variable domain reads SQTIHQWPATLVQPVGSPLSLECTVEGTSNPNLYWYRQAAGRGLQLLFYSVGIGQISSEVPQNLSASRPQDRQFILSSKKLLLSDSGFYLCAWSTGLGNQPQHFGDGTRLSIL.

This chain joins TRBV4-1 and TRBJ2-7; TRBD1 is a possible D gene (7 bases). Trimming shortened V by 4 bases and J by 6 bases, and 19 bases separated the two germline ends. The CDR3 is 15 residues long. Germline loops: CDR1 MGHRA, CDR2 YSYEKL. The CDR3 sequence is CASSPPRGPAGEQYF. The CDR3 coding sequence is TGCGCCAGCAGCCCCCCGAGGGGGCCAGCGGGCGAGCAGTACTTC.

The chain employs TRBV7-8 and TRBJ1-1, with D maybe TRBD1 (5 bases). Germline V gene data show CDR1 as SGHVS and CDR2 as FQNEAQ. This CDR3 spans 13 amino acids. The germline V and J ends were trimmed by 4 bases and 7 bases, with 13 bases remaining between them. CDR3 sequence (DNA): TGTGCCAGCAGCTATCAGGGAAATCATGAAGCTTTCTTT. Residues: CASSYQGNHEAFF.

The chain uses TRBV7-6 and TRBJ2-1; D not resolved. V was shortened by 7 bases and J by 16 bases, with 17 bases between the two germline ends. The CDR3 is made up of 11 amino acids. CDR1 and CDR2 (germline): SGHVS, FNYEAQ. The CDR3 sequence is CASTVGPVSFF. The DNA of the CDR3 is TGTGCCAGCACCGTGGGCCCCGTGTCTTTCTTC.

This chain uses TRBV28 with TRBJ2-3; D not resolved. V lost 6 bases to trimming and J lost 1 base, with 8 bases between them. The CDR3 has 13 amino acids. The germline CDR1 and CDR2 sequences are MDHEN and SYDVKM. CDR3: CASRFGGTDTQYF. CDR3 coding DNA: TGTGCCAGCAGATTTGGGGGCACAGATACGCAGTATTTT.

The rearrangement links TRBV19 to TRBJ2-7; no reliable D call. Germline-derived CDR1 and CDR2 are LNHDA and SQIVND (reference sequence). The CDR3 extends over 14 amino acids. Trimming took 5 bases from V and 3 from J, leaving 14 bases between them. The CDR3 DNA is TGTGCCAGTAGTGACCGGGCTGATTACTACGAGCAGTACTTC. As protein: CASSDRADYYEQYF.

This sequence joins TRBV27 and TRBJ2-6; 9 bases align to TRBD1. CDR3 length: 18 amino acids. Germline trimming cut 4 bases from V and 4 bases from J; bases unmatched to any gene: 11. Per the germline V gene, CDR1 is MNHEY and CDR2 is SMNVEV (reference sequence). CDR3 in amino acids: CASSSHRDRALGANVLTF. CDR3 coding DNA: TGTGCCAGCAGTTCCCATCGGGACAGGGCTCTGGGGGCCAACGTCCTGACTTTC. Full variable domain (outside the CDR3, taken from reference TRBV27 and TRBJ2-6): EAQVTQNPRYLITVTGKKLTVTCSQNMNHEYMSWYRQDPGLGLRQIYYSMNVEVTDKGDVPEGYKVSRKEKRNFPLILESPSPNQTSLYFCASSSHRDRALGANVLTFGAGSRLTVL.

The rearrangement joins TRBV4-3 to TRBJ2-7; 7 nucleotides agree with TRBD2. V lost 4 bases and J lost 7; bases outside the gene matches: 19. Germline V gene sequence: CDR1 LGHNA, CDR2 YSLEER. The CDR3 has 17 amino acids. The CDR3: CASSPRPLAAEGKEQYF. Written as DNA, the CDR3 is TGCGCCAGCAGCCCCCGTCCTCTAGCGGCCGAAGGTAAGGAGCAGTACTTC.

This chain links TRBV10-3 with TRBJ2-5, with a weak D call TRBD1 (6 bases). The germline V and J ends were trimmed by 6 bases and 5 bases, with 16 bases remaining between them. The CDR3 contains 14 residues. In germline, CDR1 is ENHRY, CDR2 SYGVKD. The CDR3, as DNA: TGTGCCATCAGCCCACCTGGAAGGGGGGAGACCCAGTACTTC. This gives the protein CAISPPGRGETQYF.

The V gene is TRBV10-2, the J gene TRBJ2-1; the match to TRBD2 covers 12 bases. Germline CDR1 WSHSY, CDR2 SAAADI. V gave up 0 bases and J gave up 6 bases; unmatched junction bases: 6. The CDR3 extends over 17 amino acids. The CDR3 DNA reads as TGCGCCAGCAGTGAGTCCAGACTAGCGGGAGCCGGCAATGAGCAGTTCTTC. It is translated as CASSESRLAGAGNEQFF.

The V call is TRBV19, the J call TRBJ1-2, with D possibly being TRBD1 (6 bases). CDR3 size: 13 residues. Germline CDR1 reads LNHDA; CDR2 reads SQIVND (reference sequence). Deletions cut 9 bases from V and 4 bases from J, with 15 bases between. This CDR3 reads CASHSQGIYGYTF. CDR3 nucleotide sequence: TGTGCCAGCCATTCACAGGGAATCTATGGCTACACCTTC.

Note on this clone: Other DNA sequences in this specimen translate into the identical CDR3. The chain joins TRBV6-5 to TRBJ1-5; D may be TRBD1 (6 bases). The CDR3 contains 14 residues. With 5 bases removed from V and 3 bases from J, the gap between germline ends came to 11 bases. Germline CDR1 MNHEY, CDR2 SVGAGI. In nucleotides, the CDR3 is TGTGCCAGCAGTCCCCAGGGGAACAATCAGCCCCAGCATTTT. Amino acid sequence: CASSPQGNNQPQHF.

This rearrangement joins TRBV7-9 to TRBJ2-1, with D perhaps TRBD2 (5 bases). Germline V CDR1 and CDR2: SEHNR, FQNEAQ (reference sequence). V was cut by 8 bases and J by 0 bases, with 14 bases left in between. This CDR3 is 15 amino acids long. CDR3: CASLNRGLSYNEQFF. The CDR3 DNA follows: TGTGCCAGCTTGAATCGGGGTCTCTCCTACAATGAGCAGTTCTTC.

The chain links TRBV7-3 to TRBJ2-1; D is undetermined. This CDR3 region has 16 residues. Per the germline V gene, CDR1 is SGHTA and CDR2 is FQGTGA. V was cut by 4 bases and J by 6 bases, with 19 bases left in between. DNA of the CDR3: TGTGCCAGCAGCTCTCAGATCAGGCCCCCGCTCAATGAGCAGTTCTTC. It yields the protein CASSSQIRPPLNEQFF.